The 9 T cell receptor beta chains listed next were all sequenced from one sample in a study of T cell repertoires in cytomegalovirus infection. Using its own MiXCR run on the reads, TCRdb lists one record per CDR3 protein. This sample yields roughly 860,000 distinct CDR3 sequences, of which approximately 32% are seen a single time; roughly an eighth belongs to the top ten. Their target antigens are unknown. Material: cultured CD8+ T cells from PBMCs, obtained from culture after CMV antigen stimulation. All receptors derive from a human donor in good health (CMV status not recorded). Some clones in this sample may be carry-over from other donors' samples.

The sample holds a few counts of this clonotype. In DNA, the CDR3 is TGTGCCAGCAGTGAATCTGAAGGGACCATGAACACTGAAGCTTTCTTT. Its translation is CASSESEGTMNTEAFF. V gene TRBV25-1 combines with J gene TRBJ1-1; maybe TRBD1 (5 bases). The CDR3 covers 16 residues. With 1 base removed from V and 0 bases from J, the gap between germline ends came to 12 bases. CDR1 is MGHDK and CDR2 is SYGVNS in the germline V gene.

This clonotype was recorded a few times. The chain links TRBV19 to TRBJ2-1; 8 bases agree with TRBD2. The CDR3 consists of 16 residues. The junction had 13 bases not matched to a gene; V was cut back by 7 bases and J by 5 bases. The V gene's germline CDR1 is LNHDA and CDR2 SQIVND (reference sequence). CDR3 sequence: CASKYRGGHLDNEQFF. The CDR3 DNA is TGTGCCAGTAAATATCGGGGGGGCCACCTCGACAATGAGCAGTTCTTC.

The V and J genes are TRBV7-4 and TRBJ1-2, with D unclear. This CDR3 is built from 13 residues. CDR1 is SGHVT, CDR2 SQSDAQ, per germline. V lost 5 bases, J lost 3 bases, and 10 bases lay in between. The DNA for the CDR3 is TGTGCCAGCAGCCCGGGGAGGCACTATGGCTACACCTTC. Encoded protein: CASSPGRHYGYTF.

This clonotype was counted ten times or more. The chain employs TRBV7-2 and TRBJ2-5, with D unresolved. Trimming pared 5 bases from V and 3 bases from J, leaving 22 bases between. The CDR3 loop spans 17 amino acids. Germline V CDR1 and CDR2: SGHTA, FQGNSA. CDR3: CASSQLTRAVGKETQYF. In nucleotides, the CDR3 is TGTGCCAGCAGCCAGCTTACAAGGGCGGTAGGGAAAGAGACCCAGTACTTC.

The sample holds a few counts of this clonotype. The rearrangement uses TRBV7-2 and TRBJ1-5; D uncertain. The V end was cut by 1 base, the J end by 2 bases, with 9 bases between. Germline-derived CDR1 and CDR2 are SGHTA and FQGNSA. The CDR3 is made up of 15 amino acids. The CDR3 nucleotides are TGTGCCAGCAGCTTAGATTCGGCGCGCAATCAGCCCCAGCATTTT. Translated: CASSLDSARNQPQHF. Full variable domain (remainder filled in from reference TRBV7-2 and TRBJ1-5): GAGVSQSPSNKVTEKGKDVELRCDPISGHTALYWYRQSLGQGLEFLIYFQGNSAPDKSGLPSDRFSAERTGGSVSTLTIQRTQQEDSAVYLCASSLDSARNQPQHFGDGTRLSIL.

The chain employs TRBV20-1 and TRBJ1-2, with unresolved D. Germline values: CDR1 DFQATT, CDR2 SNEGSKA (reference sequence). This CDR3 is built from 13 residues. V lost 6 bases and J lost 3, with 14 bases in between. The CDR3 DNA follows: TGCAGTGCCACACCCCCCCCCTACTATGGCTACACCTTC. Protein: CSATPPPYYGYTF.

The chain combines TRBV13 with TRBJ2-7; 8 positions match TRBD2. Germline CDR1 is PRHDT and CDR2 is FYEKMQ (reference sequence). CDR3 size: 14 residues. The V segment lost 5 bases and the J segment 5 bases; nucleotides outside the gene matches: 8. CDR3 residues: CASSPRGGDHEQYF. In DNA, the CDR3 is TGTGCCAGCAGCCCCCGGGGGGGCGACCACGAGCAGTACTTC.

As concerns this clonotype: The conserved phenylalanine or tryptophan normally closing the CDR3 is absent here, so this likely arose from a read error. The chain has TRBV7-8 and TRBJ2-7; 7 nucleotides align to TRBD1. With 3 bases clipped from V and 6 bases from J, the junction kept 8 bases outside the gene matches. The germline V gene has CDR1 SGHVS and CDR2 FQNEAQ. The CDR3 has 14 amino acids. CDR3: CASSFNPTGIEQYS. Written as DNA, the CDR3 is TGTGCCAGCAGCTTTAACCCGACAGGGATCGAGCAGTACTCC.

V gene TRBV6-1 combines with J gene TRBJ1-1, with 7 bases fitting TRBD1. Germline CDR1 MNHNS, CDR2 SASEGT. The CDR3 loop spans 14 amino acids. V gave up 5 bases and J gave up 8 bases; unmatched junction bases: 11. The CDR3 here is CASSFPSGGGEAFF. The CDR3 DNA is TGTGCCAGCAGTTTCCCTTCAGGGGGGGGAGAAGCTTTCTTT.